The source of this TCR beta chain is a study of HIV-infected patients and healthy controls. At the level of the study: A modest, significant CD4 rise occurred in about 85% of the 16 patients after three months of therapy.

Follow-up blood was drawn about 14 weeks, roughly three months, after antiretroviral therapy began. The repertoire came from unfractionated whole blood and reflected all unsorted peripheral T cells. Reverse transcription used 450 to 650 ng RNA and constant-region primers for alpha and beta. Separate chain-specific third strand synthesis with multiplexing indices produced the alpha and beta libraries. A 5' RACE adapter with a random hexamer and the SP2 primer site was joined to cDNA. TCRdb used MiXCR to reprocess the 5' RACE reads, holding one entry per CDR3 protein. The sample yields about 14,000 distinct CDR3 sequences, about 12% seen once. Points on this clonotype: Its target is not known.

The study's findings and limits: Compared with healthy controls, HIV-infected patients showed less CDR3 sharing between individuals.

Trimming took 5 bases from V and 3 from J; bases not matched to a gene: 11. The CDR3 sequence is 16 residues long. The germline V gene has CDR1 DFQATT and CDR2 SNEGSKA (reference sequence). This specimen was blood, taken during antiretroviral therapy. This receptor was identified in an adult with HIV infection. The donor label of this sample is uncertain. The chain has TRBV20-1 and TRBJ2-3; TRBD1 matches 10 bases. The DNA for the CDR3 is TGCAGTGCTGCCAGACAGGGGGCGCTGGGAACAGATACGCAGTATTTT. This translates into CSAARQGALGTDTQYF.